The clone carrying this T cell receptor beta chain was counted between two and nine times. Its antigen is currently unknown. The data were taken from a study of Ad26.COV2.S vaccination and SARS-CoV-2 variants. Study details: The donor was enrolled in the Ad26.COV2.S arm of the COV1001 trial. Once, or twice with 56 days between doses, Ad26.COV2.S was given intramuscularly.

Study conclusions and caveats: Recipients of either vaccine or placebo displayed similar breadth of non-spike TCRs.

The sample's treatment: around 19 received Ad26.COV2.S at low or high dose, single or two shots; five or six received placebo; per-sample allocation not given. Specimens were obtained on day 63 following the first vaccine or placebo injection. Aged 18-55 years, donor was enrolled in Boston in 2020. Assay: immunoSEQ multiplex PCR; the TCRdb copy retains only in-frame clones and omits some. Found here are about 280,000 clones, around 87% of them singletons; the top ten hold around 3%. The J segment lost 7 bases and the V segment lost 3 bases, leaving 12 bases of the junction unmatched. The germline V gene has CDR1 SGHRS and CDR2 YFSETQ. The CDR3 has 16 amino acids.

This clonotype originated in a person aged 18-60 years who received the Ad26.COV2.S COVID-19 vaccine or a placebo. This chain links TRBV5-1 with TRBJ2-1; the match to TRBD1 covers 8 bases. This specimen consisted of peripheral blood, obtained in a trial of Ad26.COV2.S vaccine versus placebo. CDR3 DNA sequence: TGCGCCAGCAGCTCCACCACCGGGACAGGATGGAATGAGCAGTTCTTC. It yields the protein CASSSTTGTGWNEQFF.